The next 21 T cell receptor beta chains were all read from a single sample in a study of blood T cell repertoires in COVID-19. The repertoire was sequenced with immunoSEQ multiplex PCR; TCRdb's copy has only in-frame clones and lacks some. The table includes roughly 250,000 clones, over 80% detected once. Sequencing input: PBMCs or T cells enriched from blood (not recorded which). Receptor source: a human donor in a cohort exposed to, infected with or recovered from COVID-19 (not recorded which). The donor label of this sample is uncertain.

V and J are TRBV6-5 and TRBJ2-1, with D uncertain. CDR1 MNHEY and CDR2 SVGAGI come from the germline V gene. The V end lost 0 bases, the J end lost 10 bases, and 19 bases lay between the germline ends. CDR3 length: 16 amino acids. CDR3 residues: CASSYSLGPSVREQFF. CDR3 DNA: TGTGCCAGCAGTTACTCGCTGGGTCCGTCCGTGAGGGAGCAGTTCTTC.

The table lists this clone with a few counts. The chain couples TRBV7-9 to TRBJ1-3; D is perhaps TRBD1 (6 bases). The V gene's germline CDR1 is SEHNR and CDR2 FQNEAQ (reference sequence). V lost 2 bases to trimming and J lost 4 bases, with 9 bases between them. The CDR3 has 14 amino acids. The CDR3 coding sequence is TGTGCCAGCAGCTTAACAGACAGGGGAAACACCATATATTTT. Translating gives CASSLTDRGNTIYF. The full variable domain, rest sourced from reference TRBV7-9 and TRBJ1-3, is DTGVSQNPRHKITKRGQNVTFRCDPISEHNRLYWYRQTLGQGPEFLTYFQNEAQLEKSRLLSDRFSAERPKGSFSTLEIQRTEQGDSAMYLCASSLTDRGNTIYFGEGSWLTVV.

This clone was counted between two and nine times. The V and J genes are TRBV2 and TRBJ2-5, with TRBD1 matching over 8 bases. V was pared by 6 bases and J by 2 bases, with 2 bases of the junction left unmatched. Germline-derived CDR1 and CDR2 are SNHLY and FYNNEI. The CDR3 is 13 residues long. Here the CDR3 DNA reads TGTGCCAGCAGGGGGACAGGACAAGAGACCCAGTACTTC. This codes for CASRGTGQETQYF.

This chain links TRBV6-5 with TRBJ1-2, with TRBD1 as a possible D gene (5 bases). Germline CDR1 and CDR2: MNHEY and SVGAGI. The germline V and J ends were trimmed by 4 bases and 4 bases, with 10 bases remaining between them. This CDR3 is 13 amino acids long. CDR3 DNA sequence: TGTGCCAGCAGTTCTCAGGGTATCTATGGCTACACCTTC. This codes for CASSSQGIYGYTF.

The chain recombines TRBV29-1 with TRBJ1-2; D is perhaps TRBD1 (6 bases). V was clipped by 7 bases and J by 8 bases, with 20 bases between them. The V gene's germline CDR1 is SQVTM and CDR2 ANQGSEA. The CDR3 contains 13 residues. The CDR3 DNA reads TGCAGCGCCACCAAAGATGGGGGCGAAGGCTACACCTTC. Protein: CSATKDGGEGYTF.

The chain is built from TRBV29-1 and TRBJ2-1; 9 nucleotides match TRBD1. J was trimmed by 10 bases and V by 7 bases; bases with no gene match: 11. The germline gives CDR1 SQVTM, CDR2 ANQGSEA. The CDR3 has 13 amino acids. The CDR3 protein is CSGRIQGASEQFF. The CDR3 nucleotides are TGCAGCGGGCGGATACAGGGGGCGAGCGAGCAGTTCTTC.

The chain combines TRBV18 with TRBJ1-2; 10 bases align to TRBD1. Losses at the gene ends were 1 base for V and 8 bases for J; bases not matched to a gene: 7. The CDR3 runs 15 residues. Per germline, CDR1 KGHSH and CDR2 LQKENI. CDR3 sequence reads: CASSPRGQGPLGYTF. The DNA for the CDR3 is TGTGCCAGCTCACCACGGGGACAGGGGCCTCTCGGCTACACCTTC.

The gene calls are TRBV19 and TRBJ2-7; D is possibly TRBD1 (5 bases). The ends were cut back, 3 bases at V and 3 bases at J, with 12 bases in the middle. The CDR3 consists of 14 residues. CDR1 is LNHDA, CDR2 SQIVND, per germline (reference sequence). CDR3 residues: CASSINPDSYEQYF. DNA of the CDR3: TGTGCCAGTAGTATTAATCCTGACAGCTACGAGCAGTACTTC.

The chain links TRBV19 to TRBJ1-5; a possible D gene is TRBD1 (5 bases). Germline V gene lookup returns CDR1 LNHDA and CDR2 SQIVND (reference sequence). The CDR3 length is 17 residues. Trimming shortened V by 5 bases and J by 7 bases, and 24 bases separated the two germline ends. The CDR3 nucleotides are TGTGCCAGTAGTTCGACATACCCCGCAGGGCCAAGACAGCCCCAGCATTTT. Protein: CASSSTYPAGPRQPQHF.

A few counts support this clone. The chain carries TRBV19 and TRBJ1-6; 9 bases agree with TRBD1. The CDR3 is made up of 15 amino acids. The germline V gene has CDR1 LNHDA and CDR2 SQIVND (reference sequence). V shed 7 bases, J shed 8 bases, and the junction held 9 bases outside the gene matches. CDR3 loop: CASNTGTGRYSPLHF. The CDR3 region has the DNA TGTGCCAGTAATACCGGGACAGGGCGATATTCACCCCTCCACTTT.

The chain combines TRBV7-3 with TRBJ1-3; TRBD1 might be the D (5 bases). Trimming shortened V by 3 bases and J by 1 base, and 13 bases separated the two germline ends. Germline CDR1 and CDR2: SGHTA and FQGTGA. The CDR3 totals 16 residues. The CDR3 is CASSLAGAGSGNTIYF. The CDR3 region has the DNA TGTGCCAGCAGCTTGGCGGGAGCAGGGTCTGGAAACACCATATATTTT.

This clone was detected once. This chain links TRBV5-6 with TRBJ2-7; perhaps TRBD2 as D (7 bases). The CDR3 is made up of 14 amino acids. Trimming removed 7 bases from V and 4 bases from J, with 18 bases in between. Germline assignment: CDR1 SGHDT and CDR2 YYEEEE. The CDR3 sequence is CASGSPGGMYEQYF. CDR3 sequence (DNA): TGTGCCAGCGGATCCCCGGGGGGCATGTACGAGCAGTACTTC.

The chain is built from TRBV5-1 and TRBJ2-2; D is perhaps TRBD1 (6 bases). The CDR3 has 14 amino acids. Germline CDR1 reads SGHRS; CDR2 reads YFSETQ. The V end lost 5 bases, the J end lost 6 bases, and 14 bases lay between the germline ends. The CDR3 region is CASSPGVIAGELFF. For the CDR3, the DNA is TGCGCCAGCAGTCCAGGGGTCATCGCCGGGGAGCTGTTTTTT.

This clone was observed a handful of times. The rearrangement links TRBV9 to TRBJ1-1, with TRBD1 matching 8 bases. Germline lookup yields CDR1 SGDLS and CDR2 YYNGEE. After removal of 4 bases from V and 5 bases from J, the junction contained 13 bases not matched to a gene. The CDR3 covers 16 residues. In nucleotides, the CDR3 is TGTGCCAGCAGCCATCCCAGGGGGCTCCCGGGGACTGAAGCTTTCTTT. This encodes CASSHPRGLPGTEAFF. Drawing the rest from reference TRBV9 and TRBJ1-1, the complete variable domain is DSGVTQTPKHLITATGQRVTLRCSPRSGDLSVYWYQQSLDQGLQFLIQYYNGEERAKGNILERFSAQQFPDLHSELNLSSLELGDSALYFCASSHPRGLPGTEAFFGQGTRLTVV.

This clone was detected once. The chain joins TRBV7-9 to TRBJ2-2; D possibly corresponds to TRBD2 (5 bases). V was trimmed by 1 base and J by 5 bases, leaving 11 bases between them. The CDR3 spans 15 residues. Germline CDR1 SEHNR, CDR2 FQNEAQ (reference sequence). This chain's CDR3 is CASSLDGDRTGELFF. In DNA form, the CDR3 reads TGTGCCAGCAGCTTAGACGGGGATCGGACCGGGGAGCTGTTTTTT.

The V and J genes are TRBV7-2 and TRBJ1-1; D remains ambiguous. CDR1 and CDR2 from the germline V gene are SGHTA and FQGNSA. The CDR3 spans 14 residues. V gave up 3 bases and J gave up 3 bases, with 11 bases separating them. In DNA form, the CDR3 reads TGTGCCAGCAGCTTGGAGGGATGGGACACTGAAGCTTTCTTT. As protein: CASSLEGWDTEAFF.

The V and J genes are TRBV6-4 and TRBJ2-3; D is perhaps TRBD2 (5 bases). CDR3 size: 14 residues. Germline loops: CDR1 MRHNA, CDR2 SNTAGT. V shed 2 bases and J shed 1 base, with 7 bases lying between them. The CDR3 DNA follows: TGTGCCAGCAGTGACAAGGGAGGCACAGATACGCAGTATTTT. This translates into CASSDKGGTDTQYF.

The chain is built from TRBV7-9 and TRBJ2-7; a weak D match, TRBD2 (5 bases). The V gene's germline CDR1 is SEHNR and CDR2 FQNEAQ (reference sequence). The V gene lost 3 bases and the J gene lost 0 bases, with 9 bases spanning the gap. This CDR3 is built from 14 residues. CDR3 residues: CASSFTGSSYEQYF. As DNA, the CDR3 is TGTGCCAGCAGCTTCACGGGAAGCTCCTACGAGCAGTACTTC. Complete variable domain (other parts from reference TRBV7-9 and TRBJ2-7): DTGVSQNPRHKITKRGQNVTFRCDPISEHNRLYWYRQTLGQGPEFLTYFQNEAQLEKSRLLSDRFSAERPKGSFSTLEIQRTEQGDSAMYLCASSFTGSSYEQYFGPGTRLTVT.

This chain's CDR3 is CASSHPRGREQYF. Here the CDR3 DNA reads TGCGCCAGCAGCCATCCCAGGGGGAGAGAGCAGTACTTC. V is TRBV4-1 and J is TRBJ2-7; 7 bases fit TRBD1. The germline CDR1 and CDR2 sequences are MGHRA and YSYEKL. Trimming at V came to 3 bases and at J to 7 bases, leaving 6 bases not matched to a gene. The CDR3 is 13 amino acids.

This clone was seen once. This chain joins TRBV18 and TRBJ2-5; 8 bases agree with TRBD1. The length of the CDR3 is 15 residues. After removal of 4 bases from V and 4 bases from J, the junction contained 8 bases not matched to a gene. Germline lookup yields CDR1 KGHSH and CDR2 LQKENI. The chain's CDR3 is CASSLSGTGVETQYF. Written as DNA, the CDR3 is TGTGCCAGCTCACTGTCGGGGACAGGCGTAGAGACCCAGTACTTC.

The chain is built from TRBV7-9 and TRBJ2-3; possible D gene TRBD2, 6 bases. Per germline, CDR1 SEHNR and CDR2 FQNEAQ (reference sequence). With 5 bases removed from V and 1 base from J, the gap between germline ends came to 10 bases. CDR3 length: 14 residues. The CDR3 reads CASSTSGGTDTQYF. The CDR3 DNA follows: TGTGCCAGCAGCACCTCGGGGGGCACAGATACGCAGTATTTT.